This record covers a single T cell receptor (beta chain). Its target is not known. The sample comes from a study of T cell responses to AZD1222 COVID-19 vaccine. Notes on the study in general: At baseline, just five or six AZD1222 recipients tested seropositive. After the peak T cell response, and only then, were repertoires sampled. Breadth and depth of Spike-specific TCRs rose after two AZD1222 doses.

Data came from immunoSEQ multiplex PCR; TCRdb stores just in-frame clones and leaves some out. Of roughly 42,000 clones detected, just over 85% appear once; the ten largest clones hold roughly 29%. The ends lost 3 bases at V and 0 bases at J; junction bases unmatched: 10. CDR3 length: 18 residues. Germline V gene lookup returns CDR1 SGDLS and CDR2 YYNGEE. This chain links TRBV9 with TRBJ2-3, with 10 bases identical to TRBD2. This sequence originates from an adult who received the MenACWY meningococcal vaccine as a control. Sequenced here: peripheral blood, sampled 28 days after the second dose of the MenACWY control vaccine. The CDR3 spells CASSGWASGSRSTDTQYF. In DNA, the CDR3 is TGTGCCAGCAGCGGGTGGGCTAGCGGGAGTCGAAGCACAGATACGCAGTATTTT.